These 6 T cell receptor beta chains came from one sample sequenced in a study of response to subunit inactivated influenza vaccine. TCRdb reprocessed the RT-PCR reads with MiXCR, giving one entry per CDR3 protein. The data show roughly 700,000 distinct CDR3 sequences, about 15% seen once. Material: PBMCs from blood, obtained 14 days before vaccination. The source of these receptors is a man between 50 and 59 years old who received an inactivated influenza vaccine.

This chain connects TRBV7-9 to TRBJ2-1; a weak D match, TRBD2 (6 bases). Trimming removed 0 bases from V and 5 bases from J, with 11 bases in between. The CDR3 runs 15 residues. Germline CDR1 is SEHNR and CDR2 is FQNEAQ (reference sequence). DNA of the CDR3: TGTGCCAGCAGCTTAGCCCGACTAGGAAACAATGAGCAGTTCTTC. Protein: CASSLARLGNNEQFF.

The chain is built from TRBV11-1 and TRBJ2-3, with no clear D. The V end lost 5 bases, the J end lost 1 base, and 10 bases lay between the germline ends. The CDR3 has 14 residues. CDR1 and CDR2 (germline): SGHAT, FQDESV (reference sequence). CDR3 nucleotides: TGTGCCAGCAGCCCTAGGGTGGGCACAGATACGCAGTATTTT. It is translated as CASSPRVGTDTQYF.

As DNA, the CDR3 is TGTGCCAGCAGCTACTTGACCACGACAGGGGTATCAGATACGCAGTATTTT. Its protein is CASSYLTTTGVSDTQYF. The chain uses TRBV7-2 and TRBJ2-3, with TRBD1 identical over 8 bases. Germline V gene lookup returns CDR1 SGHTA and CDR2 FQGNSA. The V and J ends lost 4 bases and 4 bases, in that order; junction bases with no gene match: 13. The CDR3 runs to 17 residues.

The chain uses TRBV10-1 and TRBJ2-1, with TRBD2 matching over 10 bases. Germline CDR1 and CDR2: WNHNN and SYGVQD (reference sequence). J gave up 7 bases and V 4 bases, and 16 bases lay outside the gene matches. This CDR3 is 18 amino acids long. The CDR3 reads CASSGPYLSGGAFNEQFF. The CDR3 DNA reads TGCGCCAGCAGTGGCCCTTATCTCAGCGGGGGGGCGTTTAATGAGCAGTTCTTC.

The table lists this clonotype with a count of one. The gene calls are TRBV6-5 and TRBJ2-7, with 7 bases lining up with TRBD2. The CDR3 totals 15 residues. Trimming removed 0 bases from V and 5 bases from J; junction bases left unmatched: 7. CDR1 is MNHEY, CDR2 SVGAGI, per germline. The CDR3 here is CASSYSPGTTDEQYF. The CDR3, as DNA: TGTGCCAGCAGTTACTCGCCTGGGACTACGGACGAGCAGTACTTC.

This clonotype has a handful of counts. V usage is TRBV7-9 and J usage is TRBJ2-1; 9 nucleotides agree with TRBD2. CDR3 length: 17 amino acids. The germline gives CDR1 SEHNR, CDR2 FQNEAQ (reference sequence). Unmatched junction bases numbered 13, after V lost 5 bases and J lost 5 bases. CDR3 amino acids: CASSHRPLAGSHNEQFF. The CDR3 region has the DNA TGTGCCAGCAGCCATCGACCGCTAGCGGGGAGTCACAATGAGCAGTTCTTC.